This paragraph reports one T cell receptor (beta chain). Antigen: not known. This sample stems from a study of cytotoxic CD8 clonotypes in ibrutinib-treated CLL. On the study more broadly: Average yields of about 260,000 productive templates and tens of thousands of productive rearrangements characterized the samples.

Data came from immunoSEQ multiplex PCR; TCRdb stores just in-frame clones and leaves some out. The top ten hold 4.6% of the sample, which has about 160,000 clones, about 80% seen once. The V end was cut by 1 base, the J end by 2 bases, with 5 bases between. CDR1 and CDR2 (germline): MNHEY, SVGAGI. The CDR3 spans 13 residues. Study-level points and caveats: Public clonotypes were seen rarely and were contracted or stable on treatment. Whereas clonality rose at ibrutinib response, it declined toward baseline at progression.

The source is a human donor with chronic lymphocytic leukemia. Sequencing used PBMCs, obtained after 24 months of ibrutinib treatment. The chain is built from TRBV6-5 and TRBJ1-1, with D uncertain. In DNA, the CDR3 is TGTGCCAGCAGTTACTGGGGAAACACTGAAGCTTTCTTT. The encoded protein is CASSYWGNTEAFF.